This TCR beta chain was sequenced during a study of cytomegalovirus exposure and HLA in healthy donors (dated 2017 in TCRdb). Regarding the study in general: An earlier analysis of approximately 550 of the donors reported approximately 270 Gb of sequence data and some 100 million unique TCR beta sequences from roughly 200 million T cells. All discovery cohort repertoires had been generated using a single sequencing platform. Four to six DR-DQ haplotypes were handled as single units for association and clustering because linkage in the cohort was strong. In a later analysis, previously published TCR beta repertoires from 500 to 750 donors were re-analyzed and high-resolution HLA genotyping was added so that TCR occurrence patterns could be studied. The later analysis used no new phenotypic data to find candidate immune exposures, relying instead on TCR beta sequences and their occurrence across donors. The aim of the study was to test whether cataloging public T cell receptors could identify signatures of past pathogen exposure. A later genetic analysis took genome-wide SNP genotypes for about 55% of the 666 donors and used that subset as a discovery cohort. Donor age, sex, ethnicity and CMV serostatus were compiled together with the repertoire data. Along with the approximately 650-subject first cohort, a separate validation cohort of over 90 different subjects was used. To predict cytomegalovirus infection status, the study combined high-throughput TCR immunosequencing, statistical association of individual TCRs with disease status, and machine learning. The T cell repertoires of 670 or so subjects were profiled by immunosequencing and related to cytomegalovirus serostatus. Class I and class II HLA loci were covered by the typing at four-digit resolution. Typing coverage differed by locus: A, B, C, DRB1 and DQB1 were typed in about 629-630 donors, DQA1 in approximately 520, DPA1 in around 600, and DPB1 in roughly 470. The genetic ancestry cluster associated with self-reported Caucasian donors included about 81% of the roughly 380 genotyped donors. Among roughly 370 genotyped donors of the cohort, an average of about 240,000 unique TCR beta nucleotide sequences were sequenced per donor, around 18% of them non-productive. An early release covering 500 to 750 HLA-typed donors comprised about 310 gigabases of sequencing data and around 86 million unique TCR sequences. To decide whether each TCR beta V gene segment behaved as functional or pseudogenic, an earlier analysis of some 570 of the donors relied on high-throughput TCR beta sequencing.

For this clone: What antigen it recognizes has not been identified. No clone much larger than this one lies a single base away; base qualities are absent.

To prepare the library, the immunoSEQ multiplex PCR assay was applied. The multiplex PCR relied on a mix of 60 forward primers for TCR Vbeta segments and 13 reverse primers for TCR Jbeta segments. The CDR3 region of rearranged TCR beta genes was amplified from genomic DNA by a multiplex PCR assay. The amplified TCR beta libraries were sequenced on the Illumina HiSeq System as 87-base-pair reads. The authors' pipeline ran thus. Across the 500 to 750 repertoires, a later analysis counted 80 million or so unique TCR beta chains, 8.5 million to 12 million of which were shared by at least two donors. A nearest-neighbor algorithm error-corrected the raw reads and collapsed the reads into unique sequences, merging closely related sequences to remove PCR and sequencing errors. V, D and J gene segments were assigned by aligning CDR3 sequences to IMGT reference sequences. Each retained sequence needed at least a six-nucleotide match to both a V gene segment and a J gene segment. Rearrangements were called productive when the CDR3 lacked stop codons and stayed in frame with V and J; all others were non-productive. Following IMGT convention, CDR3 was defined as the stretch from the second conserved V-encoded cysteine up to the conserved J-encoded phenylalanine. In an earlier analysis of 550 to 650 of the donors, sequences lacking an unambiguous match to a single V gene segment were excluded. An earlier analysis of approximately 590 of the donors classified V segments as functional when productive rearrangements were above 56.7% and as segregating when the standard deviation between donors was above 5%. A statistical classification framework was built for diagnosing cytomegalovirus status from the catalog of TCR beta chain sequences. In a later analysis, TCR nucleotide sequences were compared against IMGT/GENE-DB human TR gene sequences so that V and J genes could be assigned. In a later analysis, CDR3 sequences and most-parsimonious VDJ recombination scenarios were assigned using the TCRdist pipeline. In a later analysis, each TCR beta chain was defined by its CDR3 amino acid sequence together with its V-gene family, and reads without a unique V-gene family were excluded. In a later analysis, 550 to 650 highly shared, low-generation-probability nucleotide sequences were removed to address suspected cross-contamination and a sequencing artifact. In a later analysis, a clonal expansion index was calculated for each public chain from normalized within-repertoire ranks of inferred template counts. In a later analysis, generation probabilities were computed with a VDJ recombination model fitted to out-of-frame rearrangements, and the resulting probabilities were checked against IGoR. In a later analysis, hypergeometric tests were used to score TCR-TCR, TCR-HLA and TCR-CMV co-occurrence, with a repertoire-size bias correction applied to TCR pairs. In a later analysis, false discovery rates were estimated by permuting HLA or CMV assignments 20 times. In a later analysis, co-occurring TCRs were grouped with DBSCAN, and TCRdist sequence similarity was added when clustering was performed within HLA-allele-positive subsets. For co-occurrence clustering, repertoires with fewer than 30,000 or more than 120,000 public chains were excluded, along with 5 or 6 repertoires with anomalous nucleotide sharing. This immuneACCESS table, as held by TCRdb, lists in-frame sequences with V and J called but not all clones. Of the missing ones, under half trace to an unresolved V gene in checked studies; the others have no known cause. V, J and clone size reflect that table, while D and trimming were determined from the DNA. This sample has approximately 160,000 clones in its table, and roughly 81% of those were observed once. The ten largest clones represent around 4.8% of the sample.

The cohort comprised fewer than 700 healthy bone marrow donors. Cohort members were all nominally healthy when sampled, although unrecorded immune exposures were likely present. The donor tested CMV seropositive, placing the donor among the 250 to 300 seropositive members of the cohort. A peripheral blood sample was collected from each donor, and TCR beta sequencing was performed on peripheral blood mononuclear cells. The Qiagen DNeasy Blood Extraction Kit was used to extract genomic DNA from the blood cell samples. Results and caveats for the whole study, not just this receptor: An earlier analysis of approximately 600 of the donors showed that most TCR beta V segments appeared in productive rearrangements either about 87% or about 30% of the time, which broadly matched IMGT annotations. A few of the identified cytomegalovirus-associated TCR beta chains were confirmed in vitro to be specific for cytomegalovirus antigens. The presence/absence analyses assumed that sequencing depth was roughly uniform across donors, and that assumption may not be true. Immune exposure information for the cohort was limited to CMV serostatus. In this cohort, only TCR beta chains were sequenced, and detectable features were limited by the absence of alpha or paired-chain data. Some IMGT-functional V segments, including TRBV6-2 and TRBV6-3, could not be told apart with the 87-base-pair reads, so those segments were excluded. The authors suggested that the approach could potentially be extended to other disease states and immunological phenotypes. Most TCR sequences were observed very rarely across donors, whereas some public TCRs were present in many individuals. A further reported finding was that TCR beta sequences accurately predicted the HLA-A and HLA-B alleles for most subjects in the first cohort. In a later analysis, HLA-associated TCR beta chains were found to be more clonally expanded and to have lower generation probabilities than equally common non-associated chains. The study listed 150 to 200 TCR beta chains as associated with cytomegalovirus. At a false discovery rate of 0.05, a later analysis linked 16,951 TCR beta sequences to specific HLA alleles. Correlated functional status among segregating V segments might be attributable to linkage disequilibrium, but an unknown experimental factor could not be ruled out. Compared with the roughly 710-donor mean, donors in an Asian-associated ancestry cluster had fewer N-insertions in productive TCRs, according to a later genetic analysis. Most CMV-associated TCR beta chains appeared to be HLA-restricted in a later analysis, and the HLA associations seemed to be driven largely by CMV exposure. According to a later analysis, parvovirus B19, influenza, CMV and Epstein-Barr virus appeared linked to several top co-occurrence clusters. The classifier was reported to diagnose cytomegalovirus status with high specificity and sensitivity in both the original and validation cohorts. The sequencing pipeline was judged likely to have produced a cluster of highly shared sequence variants as a technical artifact. HLA typing was unavailable for some donors at each locus, so association tests used only the typed subset. When HLA alleles, especially DR and DQ, strongly co-occurred, attributing TCR associations to individual alleles was difficult. In a later analysis, TCR association rates were found to vary across HLA loci, with the most associated TCRs seen for DRB1 alleles and the fewest for HLA-C alleles. An association between a missense DCLRE1C variant and V-gene and J-gene trimming of TCR beta chains was found in a later genetic analysis and replicated in an independent cohort. Because counts were too low, roughly 17 rarely observed V segments, including chromosome 9 orphons, were left out of the earlier analysis of 587 of the donors.

The CDR3 numbers 13 residues from cysteine through phenylalanine. The kept DNA is CDR3 alone, 39 bases in frame from the first base. Trimming leaves V shorter by 6 bases and J shorter by 9 bases, with the junction holding 6 bases beyond the gene matches. The germline V gene (reference sequence) gives CDR1 as SEHNR and CDR2 as FQNEAQ. Recombination connected TRBV7-9 to TRBJ2-1; TRBD2 lines up with 9 middle nucleotides. This clonotype was sampled from a girl between 10 and 17 years old in good health and CMV-seropositive. Sequenced input: PBMCs. The CDR3 has the sequence CASRERGDGEQFF. The DNA reads TGTGCCAGCAGAGAGCGGGGGGACGGTGAGCAGTTCTTC.